One sample yielded the 3 T cell receptor beta chains listed below, sequenced in a study of T cell responses to AZD1222 COVID-19 vaccine. Assay used: immunoSEQ multiplex PCR; TCRdb lists only in-frame clones, some missing. The table has more than 85,000 clones, about nine tenths seen once. The sample was peripheral blood, taken 28 days after the second AZD1222 dose. The origin of the receptors is an adult who received the AZD1222 COVID-19 vaccine.

The chain couples TRBV2 to TRBJ1-6; possible D gene TRBD1, 6 bases. CDR3 length: 14 residues. V lost 7 bases to trimming and J lost 7 bases, with 14 bases between them. CDR1 and CDR2 from the germline V gene are SNHLY and FYNNEI. The CDR3 coding sequence is TGTGCCAGCACCCCACAGGGTGGCAATTCACCCCTCCACTTT. Residues: CASTPQGGNSPLHF.

The chain couples TRBV4-2 to TRBJ2-5; D is possibly TRBD1 (6 bases). From germline, CDR1 is LGHNA and CDR2 YNFKEQ. CDR3 length: 14 residues. V lost 0 bases, J lost 5 bases, and 10 bases lay in between. CDR3: CASSQDIRGETQYF. The DNA for the CDR3 is TGTGCCAGCAGCCAAGATATCAGGGGTGAGACCCAGTACTTC.

The CDR3 loop reads CASSLRTGPNYGYTF. The CDR3 DNA is TGCGCCAGCAGCTTGCGGACAGGCCCTAACTATGGCTACACCTTC. This sequence joins TRBV5-1 and TRBJ1-2; 7 nucleotides align to TRBD1. The ends lost 1 base at V and 0 bases at J; junction bases unmatched: 3. Germline CDR1 reads SGHRS; CDR2 reads YFSETQ. The length of the CDR3 is 15 residues.